The clone carrying this TCR beta chain was seen more than once but under ten times. Its cognate antigen is unknown. cDNA synthesis used the whole RNA isolate, giving expressed TCRB sequences. Libraries were prepared by immunoSEQ multiplex PCR; TCRdb keeps only in-frame clonotypes and omits some of them. The table has more than 120,000 clones, about an eighth seen once. This sample is part of a study of beta chain features in type 1 diabetes. Study information: About 98,000,000 sorted cells were examined across all samples.

V was shortened by 5 bases and J by 8 bases, with 30 bases between the two germline ends. This CDR3 is 18 amino acids long. Germline CDR1 is MNHEY and CDR2 is SMNVEV (reference sequence). Study results and limitations: VDJ junctions in type 1 diabetes patients carried more deletions and fewer insertions. Relative to healthy donors, patients appeared to have naive, central memory and Treg TCRB repertoires that were more similar. cDNA sequencing could over-represent cells with high TCR expression. There was a moderate but significant shortening of TCRB CDR3s in all four CD4+ subsets of Type 1 diabetes patients.

The sample consisted of central memory CD4+ T cells from blood. This clonotype was sampled from a man aged 18 to 35 with type 1 diabetes. The V gene is TRBV27, the J gene TRBJ1-1; the D gene is possibly TRBD1 (5 bases). CDR3 residues: CASSLNGAGLGRIQEAFF. The CDR3 DNA is TGTGCCAGCAGTCTCAATGGGGCAGGTTTGGGTAGAATTCAAGAAGCTTTCTTT.